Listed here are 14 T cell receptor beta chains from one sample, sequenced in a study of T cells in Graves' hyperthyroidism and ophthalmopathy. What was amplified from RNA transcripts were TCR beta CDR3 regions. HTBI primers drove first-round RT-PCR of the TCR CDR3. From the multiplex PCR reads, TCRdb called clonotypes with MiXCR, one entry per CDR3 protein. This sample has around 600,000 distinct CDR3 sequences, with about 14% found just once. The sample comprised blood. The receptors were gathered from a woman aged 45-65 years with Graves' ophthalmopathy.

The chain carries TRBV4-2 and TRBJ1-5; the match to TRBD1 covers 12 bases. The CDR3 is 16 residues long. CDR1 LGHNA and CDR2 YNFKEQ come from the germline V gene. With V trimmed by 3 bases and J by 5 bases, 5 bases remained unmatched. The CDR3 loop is CASSQSGTGGHQPQHF. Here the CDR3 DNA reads TGTGCCAGCAGCCAGTCCGGGACAGGGGGCCATCAGCCCCAGCATTTT.

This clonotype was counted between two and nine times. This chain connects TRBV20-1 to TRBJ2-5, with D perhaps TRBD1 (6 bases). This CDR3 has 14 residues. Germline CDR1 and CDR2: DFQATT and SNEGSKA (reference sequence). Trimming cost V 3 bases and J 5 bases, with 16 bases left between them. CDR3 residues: CSASFSGDPETQYF. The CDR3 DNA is TGCAGTGCTAGTTTTTCAGGGGACCCGGAGACCCAGTACTTC.

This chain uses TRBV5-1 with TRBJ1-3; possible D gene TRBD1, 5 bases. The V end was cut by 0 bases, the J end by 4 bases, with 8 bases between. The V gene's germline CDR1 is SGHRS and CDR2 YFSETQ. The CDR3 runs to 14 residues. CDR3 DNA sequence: TGCGCCAGCAGCTTGGAGGGGATCGGAAACACCATATATTTT. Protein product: CASSLEGIGNTIYF.

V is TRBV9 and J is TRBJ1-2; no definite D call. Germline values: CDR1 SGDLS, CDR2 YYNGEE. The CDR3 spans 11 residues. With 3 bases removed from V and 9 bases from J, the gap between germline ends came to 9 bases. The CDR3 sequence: CASSGRVSYTF. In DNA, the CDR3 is TGTGCCAGCAGCGGGAGGGTTAGCTACACCTTC.

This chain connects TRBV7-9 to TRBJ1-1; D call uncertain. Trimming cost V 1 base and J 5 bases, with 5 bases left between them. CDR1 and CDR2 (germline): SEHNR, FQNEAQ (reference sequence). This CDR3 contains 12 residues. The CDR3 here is CASSLGWTEAFF. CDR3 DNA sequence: TGTGCCAGCAGCTTAGGGTGGACTGAAGCTTTCTTT.

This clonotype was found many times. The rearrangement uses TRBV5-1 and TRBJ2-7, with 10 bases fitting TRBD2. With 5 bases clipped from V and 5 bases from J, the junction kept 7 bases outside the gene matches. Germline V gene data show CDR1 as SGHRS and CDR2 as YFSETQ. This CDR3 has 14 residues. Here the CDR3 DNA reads TGCGCCAGCAGGTCGAGCGGGAGGGATAACGAGCAGTACTTC. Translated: CASRSSGRDNEQYF.

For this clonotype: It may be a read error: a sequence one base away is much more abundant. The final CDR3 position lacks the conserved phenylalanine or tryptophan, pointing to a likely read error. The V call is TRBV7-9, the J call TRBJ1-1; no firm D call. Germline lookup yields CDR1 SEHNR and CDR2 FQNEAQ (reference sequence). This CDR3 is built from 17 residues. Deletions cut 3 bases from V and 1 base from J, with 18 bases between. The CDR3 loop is CASSFLGGSKENTEAFL. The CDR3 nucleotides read TGTGCCAGCAGCTTCTTGGGTGGTAGCAAAGAGAACACTGAAGCTTTCCTT.

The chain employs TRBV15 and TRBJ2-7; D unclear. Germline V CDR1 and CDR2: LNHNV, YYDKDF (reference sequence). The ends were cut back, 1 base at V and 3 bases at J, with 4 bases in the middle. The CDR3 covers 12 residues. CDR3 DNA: TGTGCCACCAGCAGAGGCCTCTACGAGCAGTACTTC. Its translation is CATSRGLYEQYF.

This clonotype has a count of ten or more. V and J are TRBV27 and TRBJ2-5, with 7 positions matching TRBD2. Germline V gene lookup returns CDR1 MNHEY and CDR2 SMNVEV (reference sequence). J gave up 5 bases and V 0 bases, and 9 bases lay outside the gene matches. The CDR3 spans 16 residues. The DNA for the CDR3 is TGTGCCAGCAGTTTATCACTAGCGAACGCAGGGGAGACCCAGTACTTC. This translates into CASSLSLANAGETQYF.

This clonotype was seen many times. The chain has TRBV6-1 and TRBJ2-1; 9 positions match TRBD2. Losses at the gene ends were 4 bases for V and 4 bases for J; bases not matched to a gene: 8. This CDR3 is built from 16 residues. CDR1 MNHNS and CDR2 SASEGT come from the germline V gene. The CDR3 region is CASSASLAGSYNEQFF. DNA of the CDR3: TGTGCCAGCAGTGCCTCACTAGCGGGTTCATACAATGAGCAGTTCTTC.

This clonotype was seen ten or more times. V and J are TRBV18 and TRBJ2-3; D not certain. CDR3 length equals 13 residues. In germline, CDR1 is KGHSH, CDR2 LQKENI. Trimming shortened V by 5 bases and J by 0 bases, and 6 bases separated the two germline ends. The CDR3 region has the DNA TGTGCCAGCTCAAGAGACAGCACAGATACGCAGTATTTT. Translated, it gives CASSRDSTDTQYF.

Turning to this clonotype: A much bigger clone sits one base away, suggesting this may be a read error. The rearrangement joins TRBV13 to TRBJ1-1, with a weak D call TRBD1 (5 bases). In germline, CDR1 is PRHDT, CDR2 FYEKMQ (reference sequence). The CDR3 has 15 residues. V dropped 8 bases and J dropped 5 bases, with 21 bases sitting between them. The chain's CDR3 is CASGASGAGFTEAFF. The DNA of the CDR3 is TGTGCCAGCGGCGCGTCCGGGGCAGGGTTTACTGAAGCTTTCTTT.

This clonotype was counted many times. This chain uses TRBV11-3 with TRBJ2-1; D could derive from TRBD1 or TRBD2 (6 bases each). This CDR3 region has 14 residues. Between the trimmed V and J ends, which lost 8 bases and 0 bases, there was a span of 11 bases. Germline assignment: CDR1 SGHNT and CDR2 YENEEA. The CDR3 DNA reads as TGTGCCAGCCAAGGAGGGGGCTCCTACAATGAGCAGTTCTTC. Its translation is CASQGGGSYNEQFF.

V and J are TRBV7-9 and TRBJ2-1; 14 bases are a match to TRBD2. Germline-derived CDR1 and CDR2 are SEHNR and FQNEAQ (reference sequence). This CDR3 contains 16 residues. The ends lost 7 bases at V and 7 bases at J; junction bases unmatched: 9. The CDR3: CASTKQGTSGSNEQFF. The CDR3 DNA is TGTGCCAGCACGAAACAGGGGACTAGCGGGAGTAATGAGCAGTTCTTC.